This T cell receptor beta chain derives from a study of OX40 agonist ivuxolimab in advanced cancers. Study in general: Averaging 60 years in age, with a range of about 20 to 90, the cohort was approximately 83% male. Eligibility rules accepted prior anti-PD-1, anti-PD-L1 or anti-CTLA-4 therapy, and 30% to 40% had some.

Patients were ruled out by autoimmune disease history or systemic immunosuppression. The repertoire was sequenced with immunoSEQ multiplex PCR; TCRdb's copy has only in-frame clones and lacks some. This sample has roughly 71,000 clones, with 84% found just once. About this clone: Its antigen is as yet unknown.

Findings and caveats of the study: At doses 0.1 to 3.0 mg/kg, CD4+ and CD8+ clones expanded.

This CDR3 comprises 16 residues. Germline CDR1 SNHLY, CDR2 FYNNEI. The V and J ends lost 4 bases and 7 bases respectively, with 22 bases between them. This specimen was CD4+ or CD8+ T cells sorted from blood, taken in a trial of the OX40 agonist ivuxolimab. The chain uses TRBV2 and TRBJ1-2; D ambiguous. The clonotype originates from an adult with an advanced solid tumor such as melanoma, head and neck, liver or kidney cancer. The CDR3 here is CASSGVAGPTGGGYTF. CDR3 nucleotides: TGTGCCAGCAGTGGGGTAGCAGGCCCCACGGGTGGTGGCTACACCTTC. The full variable domain, in which reference TRBV2 and TRBJ1-2 provide the parts outside the CDR3, is EPEVTQTPSHQVTQMGQEVILRCVPISNHLYFYWYRQILGQKVEFLVSFYNNEISEKSEIFDDQFSVERPDGSNFTLKIRSTKLEDSAMYFCASSGVAGPTGGGYTFGSGTRLTVV.